Shown below are 20 T cell receptor beta chains from a single sample sequenced in a study of control samples from healthy donors and cancer patients (dated by TCRdb to 2020 to 2022). Preparation of the library involved the immunoSEQ multiplex PCR assay. The table was pulled from immuneACCESS by TCRdb, which kept in-frame rearrangements only. Such tables lose some clones; where checked, under half of the loss comes from unresolved V genes, and the rest has no known cause. A total of around 82,000 clones appear in this sample, around nine tenths of them only once. The ten biggest clones cover roughly 6.9% of the sample. The sample was blood. The receptors derive from a man between 50 and 59 years old in good health.

This chain links TRBV7-8 with TRBJ1-6; 8 bases are a match to TRBD1. With V trimmed by 2 bases and J by 6 bases, 9 bases remained unmatched. The CDR3 runs to 17 residues. Germline loops: CDR1 SGHVS, CDR2 FQNEAQ. Written as DNA, the CDR3 is TGTGCCAGCAGCTTAAACCCCGGGACAGGCTTTAATTCACCCCTCCACTTT. It translates to CASSLNPGTGFNSPLHF.

The chain has TRBV7-9 and TRBJ2-7; 13 nucleotides match TRBD2. Trimming at V came to 5 bases and at J to 2 bases, leaving 6 bases not matched to a gene. The CDR3 contains 16 residues. The germline gives CDR1 SEHNR, CDR2 FQNEAQ (reference sequence). Written as DNA, the CDR3 is TGTGCCAGCAGCCCCGGACTAGCGGGAGTCACCTACGAGCAGTACTTC. Translating it yields CASSPGLAGVTYEQYF.

The CDR3 reads CASRTGSTGANVLTF. The CDR3 coding sequence is TGTGCCAGCAGGACAGGGAGTACTGGGGCCAACGTCCTGACTTTC. This chain joins TRBV6-5 and TRBJ2-6; 7 bases align to TRBD1. V gave up 6 bases and J gave up 2 bases; unmatched junction bases: 4. The CDR3 length is 15 residues. The germline V gene encodes CDR1 MNHEY and CDR2 SVGAGI.

V is TRBV11-3 and J is TRBJ2-7; TRBD1 might be the D (5 bases). Germline CDR1 is SGHNT and CDR2 is YENEEA. This CDR3 spans 15 amino acids. The V and J ends lost 1 base and 5 bases respectively, with 15 bases between them. CDR3 loop: CASSLGAQGRDEQYF. The CDR3 region has the DNA TGTGCCAGCAGCTTAGGGGCGCAGGGAAGAGACGAGCAGTACTTC. Variable domain in full (rest from reference TRBV11-3 and TRBJ2-7): EAGVVQSPRYKIIEKKQPVAFWCNPISGHNTLYWYLQNLGQGPELLIRYENEEAVDDSQLPKDRFSAERLKGVDSTLKIQPAELGDSAVYLCASSLGAQGRDEQYFGPGTRLTVT.

This chain links TRBV19 with TRBJ1-4; D unclear. Germline-derived CDR1 and CDR2 are LNHDA and SQIVND (reference sequence). The V end was cut by 7 bases, the J end by 8 bases, with 23 bases between. CDR3 length equals 16 residues. The CDR3 nucleotides are TGTGCCAGTAAGAATGGACCGGCAGGCCTTAGAGAAAAACTGTTTTTT. It codes for CASKNGPAGLREKLFF.

This sequence joins TRBV7-2 and TRBJ2-3; 8 bases are shared with TRBD2. The CDR3 extends over 16 amino acids. Germline CDR1 reads SGHTA; CDR2 reads FQGNSA. The V segment lost 6 bases and the J segment 5 bases; nucleotides outside the gene matches: 13. CDR3 residues: CASSPRWLAGGDTQYF. Written as DNA, the CDR3 is TGTGCCAGCAGTCCCCGGTGGCTAGCGGGTGGAGATACGCAGTATTTT.

This rearrangement joins TRBV9 to TRBJ2-2, with unresolved D. V was pared by 7 bases and J by 4 bases, with 8 bases between. The CDR3 runs 12 residues. CDR1 and CDR2 (germline): SGDLS, YYNGEE. CDR3 DNA: TGTGCCAGCTCGTACGCCACCGGGGAGCTGTTTTTT. Protein sequence: CASSYATGELFF.

This clone has just one count. The junction shows a germline mismatch at one end, possibly a read error. The CDR3 DNA follows: TGTGCCAGCAGTTACTCCCCGGGACAGGGGTCCTTC. Translated, it gives CASSYSPGQGSF. The rearrangement uses TRBV6-2 or TRBV6-3 and TRBJ2-6; 10 positions match TRBD1. Germline V gene sequence: CDR1 MNHEY, CDR2 SVGEGT. The CDR3 extends over 12 amino acids.

V and J are TRBV23-1 and TRBJ1-6; perhaps TRBD1 as D (6 bases). TRBV23-1 belongs to the ORF category, with a function that is uncertain. The CDR3 loop spans 21 amino acids. V was clipped by 0 bases and J by 6 bases, with 27 bases between them. CDR3 DNA sequence: TGCGCCAGCAGTCAATCAGAAATCTTACAATATGGTGGACAGAGTAATTCACCCCTCCACTTT. It encodes CASSQSEILQYGGQSNSPLHF.

The chain combines TRBV2 with TRBJ1-2; D not resolved. Germline V lookup: CDR1 SNHLY, CDR2 FYNNEI. This CDR3 region has 12 residues. Trimming took 5 bases from V and 8 from J, leaving 12 bases between them. CDR3 DNA sequence: TGTGCCAGCAGTACAGATGATTTCGGCTACACCTTC. Translating gives CASSTDDFGYTF.

The CDR3 here is CASSRRGVEQFF. Here the CDR3 DNA reads TGTGCCAGCAGCCGTAGGGGGGTGGAGCAGTTCTTC. The gene calls are TRBV7-8 and TRBJ2-1; TRBD1 or TRBD2 may be the D gene (6 bases each). The V end lost 5 bases, the J end lost 10 bases, and 12 bases lay between the germline ends. CDR1 SGHVS and CDR2 FQNEAQ come from the germline V gene. CDR3 length: 12 residues.

This rearrangement joins TRBV7-2 to TRBJ1-2, with D hard to call. The CDR3 has 13 residues. Trimming shortened V by 4 bases and J by 8 bases, and 14 bases separated the two germline ends. Germline CDR1 is SGHTA and CDR2 is FQGNSA. CDR3 loop: CASSSRRNGGYTF. CDR3 sequence (DNA): TGTGCCAGCAGCTCTCGCAGGAACGGGGGCTACACCTTC.

The genes are TRBV3-1 (or the pseudogene TRBV3-2) and TRBJ1-6; the D gene is possibly TRBD1 (5 bases). The germline V gene has CDR1 LGHDT and CDR2 YNNKEL (reference sequence). Trimming shortened V by 0 bases and J by 8 bases, and 11 bases separated the two germline ends. The CDR3 spans 15 residues. DNA of the CDR3: TGTGCCAGCAGCCAAGATTTGCAGGGCGATTCACCCCTCCACTTT. Its translation: CASSQDLQGDSPLHF.

This chain connects TRBV12-3 or TRBV12-4 to TRBJ2-3; no reliable D call. The V and J ends lost 3 bases and 5 bases respectively, with 3 bases between them. The CDR3 length is 11 residues. CDR3 nucleotide sequence: TGTGCCAGCAGTTTGCAAGATACGCAGTATTTT. It specifies CASSLQDTQYF.

V and J are TRBV7-9 and TRBJ1-2, with D possibly being TRBD1 (5 bases). The CDR3 extends over 14 amino acids. CDR1 and CDR2 (germline): SEHNR, FQNEAQ (reference sequence). Trimming removed 4 bases at V and 4 bases at J, with 13 bases between. The DNA for the CDR3 is TGTGCCAGCAGCTCGATCGACAGATTCTATGGCTACACCTTC. This codes for CASSSIDRFYGYTF.

The V and J genes are TRBV5-8 and TRBJ2-7; 10 bases are a match to TRBD1. The CDR3 length is 14 residues. Germline assignment: CDR1 SGHTS and CDR2 YDEGEE. The J segment lost 2 bases and the V segment lost 5 bases, leaving 4 bases of the junction unmatched. CDR3 region: CASRPDRGTYEQYF. The CDR3 coding sequence is TGTGCCAGCAGACCGGACAGGGGGACCTACGAGCAGTACTTC.

The chain couples TRBV4-1 to TRBJ1-2, with D possibly being TRBD1 (5 bases). The length of the CDR3 is 15 residues. Trimming took 0 bases from V and 2 from J, leaving 10 bases between them. Germline V gives CDR1 MGHRA, CDR2 YSYEKL. This CDR3 reads CASSQETGLNYGYTF. The DNA for the CDR3 is TGCGCCAGCAGCCAAGAGACGGGGCTCAACTATGGCTACACCTTC.

The CDR3 bases are TGCGCCAGCAGCTTGACTAGCGGGGCCTACCGTCGTGACGAGCAGTACTTC. Protein product: CASSLTSGAYRRDEQYF. This sequence joins TRBV5-1 and TRBJ2-7, with 10 bases identical to TRBD2. CDR1 SGHRS and CDR2 YFSETQ come from the germline V gene. With V trimmed by 1 base and J by 5 bases, 12 bases remained unmatched. The CDR3 is 17 residues long.

There are a few counts of this clone. This chain connects TRBV7-9 to TRBJ2-7; D assignment may be TRBD1 or TRBD2 (5 bases each). Trimming left V 4 bases short and J 3 bases short, with 10 bases between. Germline assignment: CDR1 SEHNR and CDR2 FQNEAQ (reference sequence). The CDR3 extends over 13 amino acids. Here the CDR3 reads CASSSGRIYEQYF. DNA of the CDR3: TGTGCCAGCAGCTCGGGACGGATCTACGAGCAGTACTTC. The whole variable domain, filled in from reference TRBV7-9 and TRBJ2-7, reads DTGVSQNPRHKITKRGQNVTFRCDPISEHNRLYWYRQTLGQGPEFLTYFQNEAQLEKSRLLSDRFSAERPKGSFSTLEIQRTEQGDSAMYLCASSSGRIYEQYFGPGTRLTVT.

This clone is labeled medium-sized. The chain couples TRBV27 to TRBJ2-7; no clear D. This CDR3 spans 14 amino acids. CDR1 and CDR2 (germline): MNHEY, SMNVEV (reference sequence). Trimming took off 5 bases at V and 1 base at J, with 12 bases between the two ends. This chain's CDR3 is CASSLTTASYEQYF. CDR3 sequence (DNA): TGTGCCAGCAGTCTCACGACCGCGTCCTACGAGCAGTACTTC.